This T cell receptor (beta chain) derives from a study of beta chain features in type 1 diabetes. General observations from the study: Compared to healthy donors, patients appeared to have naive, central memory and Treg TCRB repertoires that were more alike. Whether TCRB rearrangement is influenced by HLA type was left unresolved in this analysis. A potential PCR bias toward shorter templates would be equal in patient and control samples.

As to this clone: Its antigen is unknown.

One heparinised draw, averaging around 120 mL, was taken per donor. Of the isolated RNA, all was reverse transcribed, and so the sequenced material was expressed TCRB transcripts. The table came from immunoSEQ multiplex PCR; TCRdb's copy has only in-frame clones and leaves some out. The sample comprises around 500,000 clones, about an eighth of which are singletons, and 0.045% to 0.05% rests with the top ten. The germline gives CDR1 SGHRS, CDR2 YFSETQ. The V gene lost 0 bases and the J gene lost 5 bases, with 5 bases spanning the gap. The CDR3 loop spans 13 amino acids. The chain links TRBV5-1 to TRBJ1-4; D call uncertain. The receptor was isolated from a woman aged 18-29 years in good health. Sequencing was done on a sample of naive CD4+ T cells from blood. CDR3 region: CASSLVGNEKLFF. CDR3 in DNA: TGCGCCAGCAGCTTGGTGGGCAATGAAAAACTGTTTTTT.